The 5 T cell receptor beta chains below come from one sample, sequenced in a study of shared clonotypes between healthy human individuals. The protocol was immunoSEQ multiplex PCR, while the TCRdb copy is restricted to in-frame clones and leaves out a portion. The sample contains just over 95,000 clones, roughly two thirds of which appear only once. The specimen sequenced was memory CD8+ T cells sorted from blood. The subset was: CD45RO+ cells pooled with CCR7-negative TemRA cells. These receptor sequences come from a man aged 30 to 39 in good health.

With respect to this clone: The junction departs from the called germline gene at one end, perhaps through a read error. The chain is built from TRBV28 and TRBJ2-7, with D possibly being TRBD1 (6 bases). Germline loops: CDR1 MDHEN, CDR2 SYDVKM. The CDR3 sequence is 13 residues long. For the CDR3, the DNA is TGTGCCAGCACTTTACTCTGGGGGCGCGAGCAGTACTTC. Translating gives CASTLLWGREQYF.

The CDR3 region is CASSLLTSGTYEQYF. The CDR3 region has the DNA TGTGCCAGCAGTTTATTGACTAGCGGAACCTACGAGCAGTACTTC. This sequence joins TRBV27 and TRBJ2-7; 9 bases fit TRBD2. This CDR3 contains 15 residues. Unmatched junction bases numbered 3, after V lost 1 base and J lost 2 bases. Germline V gives CDR1 MNHEY, CDR2 SMNVEV (reference sequence).

The chain links TRBV7-9 to TRBJ2-1, with D unclear. Germline loops: CDR1 SEHNR, CDR2 FQNEAQ (reference sequence). The CDR3 is 15 amino acids. The V and J ends lost 2 bases and 0 bases respectively, with 8 bases between them. CDR3 sequence reads: CASSLTLSSYNEQFF. CDR3 nucleotides: TGTGCCAGCAGCTTAACGTTGAGCTCCTACAATGAGCAGTTCTTC. The full variable domain, with the rest looked up from reference TRBV7-9 and TRBJ2-1, is DTGVSQNPRHKITKRGQNVTFRCDPISEHNRLYWYRQTLGQGPEFLTYFQNEAQLEKSRLLSDRFSAERPKGSFSTLEIQRTEQGDSAMYLCASSLTLSSYNEQFFGPGTRLTVL.

This chain uses TRBV4-1 with TRBJ1-1; a possible D gene is TRBD1 (6 bases). The CDR3 runs 14 residues. CDR1 is MGHRA, CDR2 YSYEKL, per germline. Trimming pared 1 base from V and 6 bases from J, leaving 12 bases between. Here the CDR3 reads CASSQVGAGSEAFF. The CDR3 bases are TGCGCCAGCAGCCAAGTGGGGGCAGGGTCTGAAGCTTTCTTT.

The chain combines TRBV27 with TRBJ1-2, with 7 bases fitting TRBD1. V lost 0 bases to trimming and J lost 8 bases; unmatched junction nucleotides: 18. The CDR3 loop spans 18 amino acids. Looked up from germline, CDR1 is MNHEY and CDR2 is SMNVEV (reference sequence). CDR3 nucleotide sequence: TGTGCCAGCAGTTTATCGATCGGCCCGAGTAGGGGGCGCGAGGGCTACACCTTC. It encodes CASSLSIGPSRGREGYTF.